The entry below describes one TCR beta chain. CDR1 is SNHLY, CDR2 FYNNEI, per germline. The CDR3 spans 16 residues. V lost 5 bases, J lost 3 bases, and 3 bases stayed unmatched. This sample was taken from a study of OX40 agonist ivuxolimab in advanced cancers. TCRdb's copy holds only in-frame clones and misses some; the assay was immunoSEQ multiplex PCR. This table has over 75,000 clones, roughly 92% appearing once. The sequence came from an adult with an advanced solid tumor such as melanoma, head and neck, liver or kidney cancer. The chain links TRBV2 to TRBJ2-1; 14 bases agree with TRBD2. The sequencing used CD4+ or CD8+ T cells sorted from blood, collected in a trial of the OX40 agonist ivuxolimab. CDR3 region: CASSKGTSGSYNEQFF. The CDR3 DNA is TGTGCCAGCAGTAAAGGGACTAGCGGGAGCTACAATGAGCAGTTCTTC.